Described below is a single T cell receptor (beta chain) sequence and its context. Repertoires were generated with immunoSEQ multiplex PCR, while TCRdb's copy carries only in-frame clones and drops some. The sample has approximately 72,000 clones, about 93% seen once. This entry is derived from a study of T cell changes during pregnancy in multiple sclerosis. Losses at the gene ends were 2 bases for V and 7 bases for J; bases not matched to a gene: 7. The CDR3 covers 16 residues. Germline V gives CDR1 MDHEN, CDR2 SYDVKM. The sequence came from a female donor in good health, enrolled as a control in a pregnancy study. The source material was peripheral blood, sampled in the first trimester of pregnancy. This chain joins TRBV28 and TRBJ1-5; 11 bases line up with TRBD1. The CDR3 protein is CASSLGGTGGQQPQHF. The CDR3 region has the DNA TGTGCCAGCAGTTTAGGTGGGACAGGGGGGCAACAGCCCCAGCATTTT.